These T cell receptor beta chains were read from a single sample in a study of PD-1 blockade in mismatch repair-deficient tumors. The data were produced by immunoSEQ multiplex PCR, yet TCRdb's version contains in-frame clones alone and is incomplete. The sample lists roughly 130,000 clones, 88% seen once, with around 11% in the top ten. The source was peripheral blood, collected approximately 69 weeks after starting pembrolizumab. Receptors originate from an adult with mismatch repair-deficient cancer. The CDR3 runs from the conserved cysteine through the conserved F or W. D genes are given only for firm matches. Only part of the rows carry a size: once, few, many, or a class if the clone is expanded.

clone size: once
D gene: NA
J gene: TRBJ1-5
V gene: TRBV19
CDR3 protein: CATQAFPGPRTQPQHF

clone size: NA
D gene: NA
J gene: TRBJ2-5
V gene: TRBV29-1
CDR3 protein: CSVRYQETQYF

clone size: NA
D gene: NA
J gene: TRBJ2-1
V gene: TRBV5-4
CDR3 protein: CASSPADGMTYNEQFF

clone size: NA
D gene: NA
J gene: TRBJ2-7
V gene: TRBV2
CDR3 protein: CASPGSYEQYF

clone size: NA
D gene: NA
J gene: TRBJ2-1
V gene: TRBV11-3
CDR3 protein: CASSFRTARSSYNEQFF

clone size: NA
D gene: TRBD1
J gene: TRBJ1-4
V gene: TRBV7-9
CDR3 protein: CASSLGTGTPWQEKLFF

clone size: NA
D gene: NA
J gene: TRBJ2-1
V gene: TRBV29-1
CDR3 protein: CSVESSRVSEQFF

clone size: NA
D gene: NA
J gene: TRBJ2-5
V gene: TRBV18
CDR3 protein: CASSPPQGRRETQYF

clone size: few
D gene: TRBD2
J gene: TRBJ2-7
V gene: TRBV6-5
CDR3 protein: CASSSRTSGYEQYF

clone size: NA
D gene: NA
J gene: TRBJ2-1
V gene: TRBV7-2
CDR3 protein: CASSFRGFGSYNEQFF

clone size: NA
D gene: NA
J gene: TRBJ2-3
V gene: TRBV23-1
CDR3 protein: CASSQSTGEPDTQYF

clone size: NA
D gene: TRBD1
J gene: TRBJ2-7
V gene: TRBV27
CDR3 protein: CASSFLSAAGGSYEQYF

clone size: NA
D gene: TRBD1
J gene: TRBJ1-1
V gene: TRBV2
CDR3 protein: CASMADRWNTEAFF

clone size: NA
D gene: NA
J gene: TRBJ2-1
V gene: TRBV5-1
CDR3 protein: CASSLSAGIYNEQFF

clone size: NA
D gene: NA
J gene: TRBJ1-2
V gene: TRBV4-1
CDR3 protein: CASSAVGTQDGYTF

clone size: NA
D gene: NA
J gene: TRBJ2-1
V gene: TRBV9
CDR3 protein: CASSVGMSNEQFF

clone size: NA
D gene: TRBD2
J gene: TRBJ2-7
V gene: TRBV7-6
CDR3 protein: CASSPDVAGVSYEQYF

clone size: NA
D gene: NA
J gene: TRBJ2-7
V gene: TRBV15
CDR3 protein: CATSRGGDEQYF

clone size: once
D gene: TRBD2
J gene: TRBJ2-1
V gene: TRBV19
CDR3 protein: CASSIGLANEQFF

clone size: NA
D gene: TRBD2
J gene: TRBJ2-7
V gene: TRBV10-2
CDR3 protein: CASKTSGLPYEQYF

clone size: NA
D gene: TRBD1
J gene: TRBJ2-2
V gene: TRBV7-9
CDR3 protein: CASSLAGRGYGGELFF

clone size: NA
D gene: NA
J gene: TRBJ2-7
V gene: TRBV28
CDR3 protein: CASSSSAGPEEQYF

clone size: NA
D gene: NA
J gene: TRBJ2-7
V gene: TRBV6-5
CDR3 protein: CASGSGHEQYF

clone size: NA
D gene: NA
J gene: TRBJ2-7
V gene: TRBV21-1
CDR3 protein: CASSDKTGSYEQYF

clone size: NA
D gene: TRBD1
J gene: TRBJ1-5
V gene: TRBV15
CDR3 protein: CATSRDTPGQGGQPQHF

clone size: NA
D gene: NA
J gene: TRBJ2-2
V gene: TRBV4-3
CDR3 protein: CASSQEQYTGELFF

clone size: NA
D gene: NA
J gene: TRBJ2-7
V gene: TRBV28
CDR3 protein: CASSFELFLTQPGRDGENYEQYF

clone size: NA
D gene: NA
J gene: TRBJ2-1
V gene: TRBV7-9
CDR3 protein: CASSSPGAHAYNEQFF

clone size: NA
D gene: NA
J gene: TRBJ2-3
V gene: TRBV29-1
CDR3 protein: CSVTLADTDTQYF

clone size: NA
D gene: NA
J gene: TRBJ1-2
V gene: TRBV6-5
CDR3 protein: CASSYFGGGYGYTF